The rows below give T cell receptor beta chains drawn from one sample of a study of T-cell reconstitution after alpha-beta-depleted transplantation in children. TCRdb reanalysed the PCR reads using MiXCR and keeps one entry per CDR3 protein. In the table there are 250,000 to 400,000 distinct CDR3 sequences, around 25% of which are singletons. The sample was PBMCs, mostly from graft donor cells, taken 180 days after TCRalphabeta/CD19-depleted stem cell transplant. These receptors were collected from a male patient aged 10-17 years who had a stem cell transplant for acute lymphoblastic leukemia, so the T cells may come from the graft donor. CDR3s include the opening cysteine and the closing phenylalanine or tryptophan. D genes are given only for firm matches. For some rows the clone size is stated as once, few or many, or as a class when expanded; others skip it.

j_call d_call clone_size v_call cdr3_nt cdr3_aa
TRBJ2-7 . . TRBV4-1 TGCGCCAGCAGCCAAGACTGGACGGGAGCCTACGAGCAGTACTTC CASSQDWTGAYEQYF
TRBJ2-5 TRBD2 . TRBV20-1 TGCAGTTTTAGCGGGAGGGAGACCCAGTACTTC CSFSGRETQYF
TRBJ2-1 . . TRBV12-3/TRBV12-4 TGTGCCACCCTTGCCGGGGAGTACAATGAGCAGTTCTTC CATLAGEYNEQFF
TRBJ1-5 . . TRBV20-1 TGCAGTGCTAGAGGTCCGGGGAGTAGGAATCAGCCCCAGCATTTT CSARGPGSRNQPQHF
TRBJ2-1 . . TRBV11-2 TGTGCCAGCAGCTTAATACTAGAGGGCAATGAGCAGTTCTTC CASSLILEGNEQFF
TRBJ1-6 . few TRBV5-1 TGCGCCAGCAGCTTGGGACAGAATTCACCCCTCCACTTT CASSLGQNSPLHF
TRBJ2-3 TRBD2 . TRBV20-1 TGCAGTGCTAGACTAGCGGGAGCCACAGATACGCAGTATTTT CSARLAGATDTQYF
TRBJ2-7 . . TRBV10-3 TGTGCCATCAGTGATCCCTACGAGCAGTACTTC CAISDPYEQYF
TRBJ2-5 TRBD2 . TRBV27 TGTGCCACCGCGGGACTAGCGGCTGAAGAGACCCAGTACTTC CATAGLAAEETQYF
TRBJ2-1 . . TRBV6-5 TGTGCCGCCTCAGCCTCCTACAATGAGCAGTTCTTC CAASASYNEQFF
TRBJ2-2 . few TRBV15 TGTGCCACCAGCAGAGAACATCATACCCCCGGGGAGCTGTTTTTT CATSREHHTPGELFF
TRBJ2-7 TRBD2 . TRBV7-9 TGTGCCAGCAGCAGGACTAGCGGGAGTGACGAGCAGTACTTC CASSRTSGSDEQYF
TRBJ1-2 TRBD1 few TRBV7-2 TGTGCCAGCAGCCCGCCCTTAGGCAGGGGGCGGGTAGGCTACACCTTC CASSPPLGRGRVGYTF
TRBJ1-3 . few TRBV7-9 TGTGCCAGCAGCTCGCGGAGAGGAAACACCATATATTTT CASSSRRGNTIYF
TRBJ2-1 TRBD2 . TRBV10-3 TGTGCCATCAGTACCTGGACTAGCGGGCCCTACAATGAGCAGTTCTTC CAISTWTSGPYNEQFF
TRBJ2-5 TRBD1 few TRBV5-1 TGCGCCAGCAGCGGATTTATTGACAGGGATGGGGAGACCCAGTACTTC CASSGFIDRDGETQYF
TRBJ2-2 . few TRBV5-1 TGCGCCAGCAGCCCCTCCTTGCTTGGGACACCTAACACCGGGGAGCTGTTTTTT CASSPSLLGTPNTGELFF
TRBJ2-4 . . TRBV27 TGTGCCAGCAGGGACAGTTTAGCCAAAAACATTCAGTACTTC CASRDSLAKNIQYF
TRBJ2-2 . . TRBV7-9 TGTGCCAGCAGCACGACAGAGGCGAACACCGGGGAGCTGTTTTTT CASSTTEANTGELFF
TRBJ2-4 . few TRBV21-1 TGTGCCAGCAGCAAAGCGGGAAGGGTCGGGAACATTCAGTACTTC CASSKAGRVGNIQYF
TRBJ2-1 TRBD1 . TRBV20-1 TGCAGTGCTCCCGGGACAGTGATCTACAATGAGCAGTTCTTC CSAPGTVIYNEQFF
TRBJ2-7 . . TRBV3-1 TGTGCCAGCAGCCAAGTAGGGGTATACTACGAGCAGTACTTC CASSQVGVYYEQYF
TRBJ2-7 TRBD2 few TRBV18 TGTGCCAGCTCACCAATCCCCGGGACTAGAGCCTACGAGCAGTACTTC CASSPIPGTRAYEQYF
TRBJ2-5 . . TRBV6-1 TGTGCCAGCAGTGAAATAAGGACGGGGCAGCTCCAAGAGACCCAGTACTTC CASSEIRTGQLQETQYF
TRBJ2-7 TRBD2 few TRBV27 TGTGCCAGCAGTCCCCTAGCGGGCTCGGGATACGAGCAGTACTTC CASSPLAGSGYEQYF
TRBJ2-5 . . TRBV29-1 TGCAGCGCCGCGACGGGGCAAGAGACCCAGTACTTC CSAATGQETQYF
TRBJ2-2 . . TRBV10-2 TGCGCCAGCAGTGCGCAGCGGATCAACACCGGGGAGCTGTTTTTT CASSAQRINTGELFF
TRBJ1-5 TRBD1 . TRBV20-1 TGCAGTGCTACCGGGACAGCGCGCAATCAGCCCCAGCATTTT CSATGTARNQPQHF
TRBJ2-5 . . TRBV14 TGTGCCAGCAGCCAAGGCCGTCGTGGGAGGGAGACCCAGTACTTC CASSQGRRGRETQYF
TRBJ2-7 . . TRBV11-2 TGTGCCAGCAGCTTGTTACATTTCTACGAGCAGTACTTC CASSLLHFYEQYF
TRBJ2-3 . . TRBV5-1 TGCGCCAGCAGCTCGGGCATCTCCTCGAATACGCAGTATTTT CASSSGISSNTQYF